Each of the 19 T cell receptor beta chains below was sequenced from the same sample in a study of cytomegalovirus exposure and HLA in healthy donors. PCR employed 60 Vbeta and 13 Jbeta primers. The data were produced by immunoSEQ multiplex PCR, yet TCRdb's version contains in-frame clones alone and is incomplete. The data contain about 210,000 clones, 60% to 80% of them singletons. Sequencing was performed on PBMCs. These receptors came from a male donor in good health and CMV-seronegative.

Note on this clone: A read error may produce the germline difference seen at one junction end. J is TRBJ1-1 and V is TRBV7-6; D is uncertain. The CDR3 covers 17 residues. CDR1 is SGHVS and CDR2 is FNYEAQ in the germline V gene. DNA of the CDR3: TGTGCCAGCAGCCTAGCCAGCGTTAGCGCCTCTAACACTGAAGCTTTCTTT. Its translation: CASSLASVSASNTEAFF.

This clone was observed a handful of times. The chain has TRBV5-1 and TRBJ1-1; D unclear. Germline V gives CDR1 SGHRS, CDR2 YFSETQ. This CDR3 is 16 amino acids long. Trimming took off 2 bases at V and 1 base at J, with 15 bases between the two ends. In DNA, the CDR3 is TGCGCCAGCAGCTTCACGGGTCCCGAGGAGAACACTGAAGCTTTCTTT. Protein product: CASSFTGPEENTEAFF. Based on the CDR3 plus reference TRBV5-1 and TRBJ1-1, the full variable domain is KAGVTQTPRYLIKTRGQQVTLSCSPISGHRSVSWYQQTPGQGLQFLFEYFSETQRNKGNFPGRFSGRQFSNSRSEMNVSTLELGDSALYLCASSFTGPEENTEAFFGQGTRLTVV.

V is TRBV27 and J is TRBJ2-7, with a possible D match to TRBD2 (5 bases). The CDR3 sequence is 13 residues long. Looked up from germline, CDR1 is MNHEY and CDR2 is SMNVEV (reference sequence). V gave up 6 bases and J gave up 4 bases, with 13 bases separating them. The CDR3 loop is CASRSGSGYEQYF. CDR3 in DNA: TGTGCCAGCAGATCTGGGTCGGGGTACGAGCAGTACTTC.

The chain is built from TRBV2 and TRBJ2-7; TRBD1 aligns across 10 bases. Germline V gene lookup returns CDR1 SNHLY and CDR2 FYNNEI. The trim removed 2 bases at V and 4 bases at J, leaving 5 bases unmatched. CDR3 size: 15 residues. The CDR3 DNA reads TGTGCCAGCAGTGAACTGGGACAGGGGTCATACGAGCAGTACTTC. Its translation: CASSELGQGSYEQYF.

This chain links TRBV28 with TRBJ1-1; D unclear. CDR1 is MDHEN, CDR2 SYDVKM, per germline. This CDR3 contains 14 residues. V was pared by 3 bases and J by 1 base, with 9 bases between. The CDR3 reads CASSFRGRNTEAFF. CDR3 DNA sequence: TGTGCCAGCAGTTTTCGCGGGCGGAACACTGAAGCTTTCTTT. The full variable domain, rest sourced from reference TRBV28 and TRBJ1-1, is DVKVTQSSRYLVKRTGEKVFLECVQDMDHENMFWYRQDPGLGLRLIYFSYDVKMKEKGDIPEGYSVSREKKERFSLILESASTNQTSMYLCASSFRGRNTEAFFGQGTRLTVV.

The chain has TRBV30 and TRBJ1-2; D may be TRBD1 (6 bases). With 3 bases removed from V and 4 bases from J, the gap between germline ends came to 21 bases. This CDR3 has 16 residues. Looked up from germline, CDR1 is GTSNPN and CDR2 is SVGIG (reference sequence). CDR3 residues: CAWRTRGRGPGYGYTF. Written as DNA, the CDR3 is TGTGCCTGGAGGACTCGGGGCAGGGGACCGGGCTATGGCTACACCTTC. The full variable domain, rest sourced from reference TRBV30 and TRBJ1-2, is SQTIHQWPATLVQPVGSPLSLECTVEGTSNPNLYWYRQAAGRGLQLLFYSVGIGQISSEVPQNLSASRPQDRQFILSSKKLLLSDSGFYLCAWRTRGRGPGYGYTFGSGTRLTVV.

The chain employs TRBV10-1 and TRBJ2-5, with 8 bases that match TRBD1. CDR3 size: 17 residues. Per germline, CDR1 WNHNN and CDR2 SYGVQD (reference sequence). The J segment lost 5 bases and the V segment lost 1 base, leaving 12 bases of the junction unmatched. CDR3 sequence reads: CASSEFIRDRSGETQYF. The CDR3 nucleotides read TGCGCCAGCAGTGAGTTCATTCGGGACAGGTCCGGGGAGACCCAGTACTTC.

The rearrangement uses TRBV5-1 and TRBJ2-6; D is possibly TRBD1 (7 bases). The ends were cut back, 4 bases at V and 0 bases at J, with 14 bases in the middle. Germline lookup yields CDR1 SGHRS and CDR2 YFSETQ. The CDR3 extends over 17 amino acids. CDR3 sequence: CASSPAGGYSGANVLTF. CDR3 coding DNA: TGCGCCAGCAGCCCGGCAGGGGGGTACTCTGGGGCCAACGTCCTGACTTTC.

Written as DNA, the CDR3 is TGTGCCAGCAGCTTTGGAGAGGGTCATGAAGCTTTCTTT. It encodes CASSFGEGHEAFF. V is TRBV5-6 and J is TRBJ1-1; no firm D call. V lost 2 bases and J 7 bases, leaving 12 bases between the germline ends. There are 13 residues in the CDR3. Germline CDR1 and CDR2: SGHDT and YYEEEE.

The chain carries TRBV6-5 and TRBJ1-2; D is perhaps TRBD1 (6 bases). This CDR3 comprises 15 residues. From germline, CDR1 is MNHEY and CDR2 SVGAGI. The V and J ends lost 2 bases and 8 bases respectively, with 18 bases between them. The CDR3 spells CASSYLNRDRTGYTF. The CDR3 region has the DNA TGTGCCAGCAGTTACCTTAACAGGGATCGGACCGGCTACACCTTC.

The chain has TRBV19 and TRBJ2-7, with D perhaps TRBD1 (6 bases). The CDR3 loop spans 15 amino acids. Germline V gene sequence: CDR1 LNHDA, CDR2 SQIVND (reference sequence). V was clipped by 5 bases and J by 0 bases, with 14 bases between them. CDR3 in DNA: TGTGCCAGTAGTTTTACCTTAGGGGGCTCCTACGAGCAGTACTTC. Translating it yields CASSFTLGGSYEQYF.

The chain employs TRBV7-9 and TRBJ2-5; 9 bases agree with TRBD1. Per germline, CDR1 SEHNR and CDR2 FQNEAQ (reference sequence). This CDR3 contains 17 residues. With V trimmed by 5 bases and J by 4 bases, 14 bases remained unmatched. CDR3 region: CASSPKPGQGTRETQYF. DNA of the CDR3: TGTGCCAGCAGCCCTAAACCGGGACAGGGAACGAGAGAGACCCAGTACTTC.

The rearrangement uses TRBV6-5 and TRBJ1-5; D unclear. The CDR3 has 13 amino acids. Germline V gene sequence: CDR1 MNHEY, CDR2 SVGAGI. The germline V and J ends were trimmed by 5 bases and 0 bases, with 5 bases remaining between them. The CDR3 spells CASSPGSNQPQHF. The DNA for the CDR3 is TGTGCCAGCAGTCCGGGTAGCAATCAGCCCCAGCATTTT.

The chain uses TRBV19 and TRBJ2-3; 10 positions agree with TRBD2. This CDR3 has 16 residues. The V segment lost 6 bases and the J segment 4 bases; nucleotides outside the gene matches: 10. Germline CDR1 is LNHDA and CDR2 is SQIVND (reference sequence). The DNA for the CDR3 is TGTGCCAGTAGAAAGGGGACTAGCGAGTTGGCAGATACGCAGTATTTT. Translating it yields CASRKGTSELADTQYF.

This chain joins TRBV11-2 and TRBJ2-3; 7 nucleotides line up with TRBD1. V was clipped by 0 bases and J by 4 bases; unmatched bases: 4. The CDR3 runs 15 residues. The germline V gene encodes CDR1 SGHAT and CDR2 FQNNGV. The CDR3 sequence is CASSLEGGRADTQYF. As DNA, the CDR3 is TGTGCCAGCAGCTTAGAAGGGGGCAGAGCAGATACGCAGTATTTT.

This chain links TRBV5-1 with TRBJ2-7, with 9 bases that match TRBD1. The CDR3 spans 14 residues. Germline V CDR1 and CDR2: SGHRS, YFSETQ. Trimming took 3 bases from V and 4 from J; bases not matched to a gene: 5. CDR3 DNA: TGCGCCAGCAGCTACAGGGGGCAAGGTTACGAGCAGTACTTC. Translation: CASSYRGQGYEQYF.

About this clone: The same CDR3 arises from other DNA sequences in this sample as well. This rearrangement joins TRBV29-1 to TRBJ1-2; 10 bases match TRBD1. Germline V gene lookup returns CDR1 SQVTM and CDR2 ANQGSEA. V lost 4 bases, J lost 8 bases, and 7 bases stayed unmatched. The CDR3 is 13 residues long. The CDR3 loop reads CSVVRTGGGGYTF. The CDR3 DNA is TGCAGCGTTGTTCGGACAGGGGGAGGAGGCTACACCTTC.

The rearrangement links TRBV4-3 to TRBJ2-7; no clear D. Germline V gene lookup returns CDR1 LGHNA and CDR2 YSLEER. The CDR3 spans 15 residues. Between the trimmed V and J ends, which lost 0 bases and 1 base, there was a span of 10 bases. DNA for the CDR3: TGCGCCAGCAGCCAAGATCTCGCCGGGTCCTACGAGCAGTACTTC. This sequence encodes CASSQDLAGSYEQYF.

The chain carries TRBV4-3 and TRBJ2-7, with 9 bases fitting TRBD2. The junction had 8 bases not matched to a gene; V was cut back by 3 bases and J by 2 bases. The CDR3 runs to 16 residues. The germline CDR1 and CDR2 sequences are LGHNA and YSLEER. The CDR3 reads CASSHIAGDVTYEQYF. The CDR3 nucleotides are TGCGCCAGCAGCCATATAGCGGGAGACGTGACCTACGAGCAGTACTTC.